These 14 T cell receptor beta chains originate from one sample sequenced in a study of radiotherapy plus CTLA-4 blockade in lung cancer. The table came from immunoSEQ multiplex PCR; TCRdb's copy has only in-frame clones and leaves some out. The sample lists around 130,000 clones, about 90% seen once, with just under 7% in the top ten. The sample consisted of peripheral blood, taken from a patient treated with radiotherapy plus ipilimumab. The origin of the receptors is a human donor with non-small cell lung cancer that progressed on radiotherapy plus ipilimumab.

The rearrangement uses TRBV5-6 and TRBJ2-7, with D hard to call. The V gene lost 0 bases and the J gene lost 9 bases, with 16 bases spanning the gap. This CDR3 contains 14 residues. In germline, CDR1 is SGHDT, CDR2 YYEEEE. The CDR3 loop reads CASSLARPSPVQYF. The CDR3 DNA follows: TGTGCCAGCAGCTTGGCGCGTCCCTCCCCGGTGCAGTACTTC.

The chain uses TRBV7-9 and TRBJ1-2; 12 nucleotides agree with TRBD1. V was pared by 5 bases and J by 4 bases, with 8 bases of the junction left unmatched. The CDR3 extends over 16 amino acids. The germline CDR1 and CDR2 sequences are SEHNR and FQNEAQ (reference sequence). The CDR3 DNA reads TGTGCCAGCAGCGGGACAGGGGGCCATTCGGTCTATGGCTACACCTTC. Protein sequence: CASSGTGGHSVYGYTF.

The chain has TRBV9 and TRBJ1-1; D is unresolved. The CDR3 is 15 residues long. Germline V gives CDR1 SGDLS, CDR2 YYNGEE. The germline V and J ends were trimmed by 0 bases and 1 base, with 10 bases remaining between them. For the CDR3, the DNA is TGTGCCAGCAGCGTAGCGGGTTCAGGGAACACTGAAGCTTTCTTT. This gives the protein CASSVAGSGNTEAFF.

The chain has TRBV19 and TRBJ1-2, with D uncertain. Looked up from germline, CDR1 is LNHDA and CDR2 is SQIVND (reference sequence). This CDR3 region has 12 residues. The ends were cut back, 0 bases at V and 8 bases at J, with 7 bases in the middle. Written as DNA, the CDR3 is TGTGCCAGTAGTATAGAGGGTTTCGGCTACACCTTC. Residues: CASSIEGFGYTF.

This clone occurred once. The V and J genes are TRBV7-8 and TRBJ2-7, with D hard to call. The CDR3 runs to 14 residues. V was cut by 1 base and J by 5 bases, with 12 bases left in between. Germline V gives CDR1 SGHVS, CDR2 FQNEAQ. The CDR3 protein is CASSLGRITDEQYF. The CDR3 nucleotides read TGTGCCAGCAGCTTAGGCAGGATAACCGACGAGCAGTACTTC. The full variable domain, rest sourced from reference TRBV7-8 and TRBJ2-7, is GAGVSQSPRYKVAKRGQDVALRCDPISGHVSLFWYQQALGQGPEFLTYFQNEAQLDKSGLPSDRFFAERPEGSVSTLKIQRTQQEDSAVYLCASSLGRITDEQYFGPGTRLTVT.

To note about this clone: The same CDR3 also results from other DNA sequences found in this sample. The chain carries TRBV5-1 and TRBJ1-1, with D uncertain. The CDR3 sequence is 14 residues long. Germline loops: CDR1 SGHRS, CDR2 YFSETQ. Deletions cut 2 bases from V and 4 bases from J, with 12 bases between. This CDR3 reads CASSLAEGFTEAFF. The CDR3 DNA sequence: TGCGCCAGCAGCTTAGCTGAAGGGTTCACTGAAGCTTTCTTT.

With regard to this clone: Distinct nucleotide sequences in the sample also encode this CDR3. The CDR3 region has the DNA TGTGCCAGCAAAGGACAGGGTCGAGAGACCCAGTACTTC. This translates into CASKGQGRETQYF. The chain has TRBV7-6 and TRBJ2-5; 8 bases align to TRBD1. Looked up from germline, CDR1 is SGHVS and CDR2 is FNYEAQ. CDR3 length equals 13 residues. Losses at the gene ends were 7 bases for V and 4 bases for J; bases not matched to a gene: 5.

The table lists this clone with a count of one. V is TRBV29-1 and J is TRBJ2-2; TRBD1 agrees at 7 bases. This CDR3 contains 12 residues. Germline V gene data show CDR1 as SQVTM and CDR2 as ANQGSEA. V lost 7 bases, J lost 5 bases, and 4 bases stayed unmatched. The chain's CDR3 is CSATTGTGELFF. The DNA of the CDR3 is TGCAGCGCGACGACAGGGACCGGGGAGCTGTTTTTT.

This clone was detected a few times. This rearrangement joins TRBV18 to TRBJ1-4; 8 bases match TRBD1. Germline assignment: CDR1 KGHSH and CDR2 LQKENI. CDR3 size: 13 residues. Trimming at V came to 5 bases and at J to 7 bases, leaving 3 bases not matched to a gene. The CDR3 here is CASSSDRAEKLFF. The DNA of the CDR3 is TGTGCCAGCTCATCGGACAGGGCTGAAAAACTGTTTTTT.

This clone has just one count. The CDR3 region has the DNA TGTGCCAGTAGCGGGGACGGAATTTTTGCGCAGTACTTC. Residues: CASSGDGIFAQYF. This chain connects TRBV19 to TRBJ2-7, with D perhaps matching TRBD1 or TRBD2 (5 bases each). V was shortened by 6 bases and J by 9 bases, with 18 bases between the two germline ends. This CDR3 spans 13 amino acids. Germline CDR1 and CDR2: LNHDA and SQIVND (reference sequence).

The V and J genes are TRBV7-9 and TRBJ2-1; 8 positions agree with TRBD2. Per germline, CDR1 SEHNR and CDR2 FQNEAQ (reference sequence). The CDR3 has 14 residues. The junction had 9 bases not matched to a gene; V was cut back by 5 bases and J by 9 bases. CDR3 DNA: TGTGCCAGCAGCCCCGGGACTAGGGTACGTGAGCAGTTCTTC. Its protein is CASSPGTRVREQFF.

The CDR3, as DNA: TGTGCCAGCAGCTTACTGACAGGGGGCGAGCAGTACTTC. Its protein is CASSLLTGGEQYF. V and J are TRBV7-8 and TRBJ2-7; 9 nucleotides agree with TRBD1. From germline, CDR1 is SGHVS and CDR2 FQNEAQ. Losses at the gene ends were 2 bases for V and 6 bases for J; bases not matched to a gene: 2. CDR3 length equals 13 residues.

This chain connects TRBV18 to TRBJ2-3; 7 bases are shared with TRBD1. CDR3 length: 14 residues. With 6 bases clipped from V and 3 bases from J, the junction kept 6 bases outside the gene matches. Germline V CDR1 and CDR2: KGHSH, LQKENI. CDR3 sequence (DNA): TGTGCCAGCTCCAGGACAGGTCAAACAGATACGCAGTATTTT. Translated, it gives CASSRTGQTDTQYF.

The chain joins TRBV13 to TRBJ2-5, with D perhaps matching TRBD1 (6 bases). The germline V gene has CDR1 PRHDT and CDR2 FYEKMQ (reference sequence). There are 15 residues in the CDR3. The V and J ends lost 5 bases and 0 bases respectively, with 13 bases between them. The CDR3 protein is CASSPDRTNQETQYF. CDR3 sequence (DNA): TGTGCCAGCAGCCCCGACAGGACCAACCAAGAGACCCAGTACTTC. Using reference TRBV13 and TRBJ2-5 for the parts outside the CDR3, the full variable domain is AAGVIQSPRHLIKEKRETATLKCYPIPRHDTVYWYQQGPGQDPQFLISFYEKMQSDKGSIPDRFSAQQFSDYHSELNMSSLELGDSALYFCASSPDRTNQETQYFGPGTRLLVL.